This TCR beta chain derives from a study of early T cells in non-severe SARS-CoV-2 infection. Study details: Unsorted whole blood bulk RNA was sequenced, with unpaired chains. Regarding the study as a whole: Matching with VDJdb favored anti-spike CD8 responses (missing private and CD4 specificities).

Unmatched junction bases numbered 7, after V lost 5 bases and J lost 6 bases. CDR3 length: 14 residues. Germline lookup yields CDR1 SGDLS and CDR2 YYNGEE. In this sample, this clonotype turned up a few times. Its antigen is currently unknown. TCRdb ran MiXCR on the 5' RACE reads and lists one entry per CDR3 protein. The data show more than 70,000 distinct CDR3 sequences, roughly 13% seen once. This receptor was taken from an adult who was a healthcare worker with PCR-confirmed SARS-CoV-2 infection or an uninfected control (not recorded which). Source material: whole blood. This sequence joins TRBV9 and TRBJ2-2, with 7 nucleotides matching TRBD1. As DNA, the CDR3 is TGTGCCAGCAGACAGGGGAATAATCCCGGGGAGCTGTTTTTT. It specifies CASRQGNNPGELFF.